The rows below give T cell receptor beta chains drawn from one sample of a study of OX40 agonist ivuxolimab in advanced cancers. The table came from immunoSEQ multiplex PCR; TCRdb's copy has only in-frame clones and leaves some out. Of 50,000 to 65,000 clones listed, 85% to 95% were seen once; the top ten hold around 15%. The specimen comprised CD4+ or CD8+ T cells sorted from blood, sampled in a trial of the OX40 agonist ivuxolimab. Receptor source: an adult with an advanced solid tumor such as melanoma, head and neck, liver or kidney cancer. The CDR3 runs from the conserved cysteine through the conserved F or W. D genes are given only for firm matches.

V	J	D	DNA	CDR3
TRBV27	TRBJ1-6	-	TGTGCCAGCAGTCCCAAAGCGACAGTTGCGAATTCACCCCTCCACTTT	CASSPKATVANSPLHF
TRBV25-1	TRBJ2-7	-	TGTGCCAGCAGTGACCCCGACAGACCCTACGAGCAGTACTTC	CASSDPDRPYEQYF
TRBV4-1	TRBJ2-3	TRBD1	TGCGCCAGCAGCCGCCGGGGACAGGGTGACCCAGATACGCAGTATTTT	CASSRRGQGDPDTQYF
TRBV19	TRBJ1-2	-	TGTGCCAGTAGAGGCTACGACTATGGCTACACCTTC	CASRGYDYGYTF
TRBV2	TRBJ2-4	TRBD2	TGTGCCAGCAGTGAACTAGCGGGGGGGGGATTCAAAAACATTCAGTACTTC	CASSELAGGGFKNIQYF
TRBV13	TRBJ2-1	TRBD2	TGTGCCAGCAGCCGAGGAGGGGGACTAGCGGGGGCCTACAATGAGCAGTTCTTC	CASSRGGGLAGAYNEQFF
TRBV7-9	TRBJ2-2	-	TGTGCCAGCAGCTTCGGAGCCGCCGGGGAGCTGTTTTTT	CASSFGAAGELFF
TRBV9	TRBJ2-7	TRBD1	TGTGCCAGCAGCACCGGGACAGGGACCTACGAGCAGTACTTC	CASSTGTGTYEQYF
TRBV27	TRBJ2-1	-	TGTGCCAGCAGTCGAGACGGGACGGTGAGGGATGAGCAGTTCTTC	CASSRDGTVRDEQFF
TRBV6-5	TRBJ2-1	-	TGTGCCAGCAGTCCGACTAGCTACAATGAGCAGTTCTTC	CASSPTSYNEQFF
TRBV12-5	TRBJ2-3	-	TGTGCTAGTGGTTTGGTTAACTCAGGTATAAGCACAGATACGCAGTATTTT	CASGLVNSGISTDTQYF
TRBV6-1	TRBJ2-2	-	TGTGCCAGCAACGGGGATGCGAGGCTGTTTTTT	CASNGDARLFF